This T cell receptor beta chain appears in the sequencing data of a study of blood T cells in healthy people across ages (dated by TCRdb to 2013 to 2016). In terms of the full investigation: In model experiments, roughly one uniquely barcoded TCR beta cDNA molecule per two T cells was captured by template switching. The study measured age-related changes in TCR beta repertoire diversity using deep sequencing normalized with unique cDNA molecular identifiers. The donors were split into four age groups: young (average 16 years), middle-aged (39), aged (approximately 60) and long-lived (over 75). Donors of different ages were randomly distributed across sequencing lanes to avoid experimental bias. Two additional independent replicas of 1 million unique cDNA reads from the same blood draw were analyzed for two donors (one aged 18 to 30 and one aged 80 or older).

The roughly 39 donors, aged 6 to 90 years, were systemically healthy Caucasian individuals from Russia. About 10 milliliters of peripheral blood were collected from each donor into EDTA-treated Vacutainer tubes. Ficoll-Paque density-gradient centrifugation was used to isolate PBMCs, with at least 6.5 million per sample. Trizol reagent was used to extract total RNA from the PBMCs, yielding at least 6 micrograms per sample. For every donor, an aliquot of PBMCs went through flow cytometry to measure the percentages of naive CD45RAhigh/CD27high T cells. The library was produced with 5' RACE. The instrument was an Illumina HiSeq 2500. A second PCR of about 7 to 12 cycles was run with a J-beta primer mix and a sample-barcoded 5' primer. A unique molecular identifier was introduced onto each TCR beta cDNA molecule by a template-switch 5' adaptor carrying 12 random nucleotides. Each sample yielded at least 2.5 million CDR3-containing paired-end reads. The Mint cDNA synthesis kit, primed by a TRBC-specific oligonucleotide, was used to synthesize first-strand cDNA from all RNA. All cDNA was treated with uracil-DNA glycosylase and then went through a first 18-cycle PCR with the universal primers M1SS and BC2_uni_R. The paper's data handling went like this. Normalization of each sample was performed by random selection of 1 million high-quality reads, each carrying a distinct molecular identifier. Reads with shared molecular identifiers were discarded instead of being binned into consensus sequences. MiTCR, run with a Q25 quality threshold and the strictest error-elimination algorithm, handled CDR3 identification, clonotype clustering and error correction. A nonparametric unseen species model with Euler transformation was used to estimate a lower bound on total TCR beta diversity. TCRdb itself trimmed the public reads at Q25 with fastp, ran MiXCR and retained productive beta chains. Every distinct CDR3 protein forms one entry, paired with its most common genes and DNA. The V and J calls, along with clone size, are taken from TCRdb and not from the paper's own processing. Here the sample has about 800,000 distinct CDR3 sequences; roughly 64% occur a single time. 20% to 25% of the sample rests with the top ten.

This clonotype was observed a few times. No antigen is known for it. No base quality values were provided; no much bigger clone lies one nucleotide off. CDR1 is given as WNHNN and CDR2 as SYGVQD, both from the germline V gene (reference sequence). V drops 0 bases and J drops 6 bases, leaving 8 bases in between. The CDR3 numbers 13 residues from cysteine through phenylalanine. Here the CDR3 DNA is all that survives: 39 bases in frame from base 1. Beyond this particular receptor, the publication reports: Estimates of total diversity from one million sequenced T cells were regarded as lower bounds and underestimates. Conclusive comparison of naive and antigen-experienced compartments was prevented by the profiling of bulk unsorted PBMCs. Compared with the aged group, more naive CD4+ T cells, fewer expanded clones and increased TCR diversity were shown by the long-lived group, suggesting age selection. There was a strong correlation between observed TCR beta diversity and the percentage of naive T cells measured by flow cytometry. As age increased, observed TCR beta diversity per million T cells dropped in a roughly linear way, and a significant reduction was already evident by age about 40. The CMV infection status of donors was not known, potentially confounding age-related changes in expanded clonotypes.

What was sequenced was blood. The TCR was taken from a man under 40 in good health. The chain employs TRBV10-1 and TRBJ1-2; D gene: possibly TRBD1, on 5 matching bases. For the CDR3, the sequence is CASSESNRHGYTF. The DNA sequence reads TGCGCCAGCAGTGAGTCCAACAGGCATGGCTACACCTTC.